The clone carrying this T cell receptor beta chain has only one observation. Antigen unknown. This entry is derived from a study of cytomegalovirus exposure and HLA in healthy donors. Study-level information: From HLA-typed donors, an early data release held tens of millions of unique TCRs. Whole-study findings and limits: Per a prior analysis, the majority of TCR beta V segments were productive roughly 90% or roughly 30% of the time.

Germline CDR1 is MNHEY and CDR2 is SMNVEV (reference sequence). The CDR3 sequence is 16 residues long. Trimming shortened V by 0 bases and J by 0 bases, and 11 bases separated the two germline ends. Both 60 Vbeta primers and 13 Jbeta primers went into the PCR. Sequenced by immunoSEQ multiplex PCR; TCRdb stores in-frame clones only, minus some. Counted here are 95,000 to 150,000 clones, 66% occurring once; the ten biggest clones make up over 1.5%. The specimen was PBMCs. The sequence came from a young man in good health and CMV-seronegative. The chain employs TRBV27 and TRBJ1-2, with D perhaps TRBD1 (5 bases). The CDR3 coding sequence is TGTGCCAGCAGTTTATCCCCGCCAGGGCCTAACTATGGCTACACCTTC. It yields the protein CASSLSPPGPNYGYTF.